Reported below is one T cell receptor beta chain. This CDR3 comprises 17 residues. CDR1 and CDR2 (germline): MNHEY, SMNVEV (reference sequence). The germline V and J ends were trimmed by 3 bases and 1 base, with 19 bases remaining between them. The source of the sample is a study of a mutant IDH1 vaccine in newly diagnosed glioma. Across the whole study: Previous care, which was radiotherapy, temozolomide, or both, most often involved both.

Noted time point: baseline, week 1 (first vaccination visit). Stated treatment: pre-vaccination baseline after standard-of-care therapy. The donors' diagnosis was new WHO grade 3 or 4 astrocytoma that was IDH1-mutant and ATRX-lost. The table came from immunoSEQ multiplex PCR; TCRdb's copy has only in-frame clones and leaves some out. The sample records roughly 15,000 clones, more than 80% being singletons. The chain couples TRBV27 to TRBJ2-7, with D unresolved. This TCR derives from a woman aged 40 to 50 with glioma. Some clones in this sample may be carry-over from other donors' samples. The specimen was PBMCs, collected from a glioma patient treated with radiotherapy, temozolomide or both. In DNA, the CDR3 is TGTGCCAGCAGTTTCACAAACCCGGACCATGGGTCCTACGAGCAGTACTTC. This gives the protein CASSFTNPDHGSYEQYF.